The clone carrying this T cell receptor (beta chain) appeared once. This specimen belongs to a study of shared T cell receptors in the human thymus. Profiling relied on immunoSEQ multiplex PCR, and the TCRdb table lists in-frame clones only, not all of them. The sample holds 600,000 to 900,000 clones; approximately 85% are singletons and the top ten take 0.0095% to 0.011%. With 4 bases clipped from V and 2 bases from J, the junction kept 10 bases outside the gene matches. From germline, CDR1 is MGHRA and CDR2 YSYEKL. The CDR3 has 18 residues. The same data also went into a second study, on human thymus T cells. That paper notes: Corrective surgery for congenital heart defects was being performed on the healthy Finnish infants who were the donors. Corrective cardiac operations yielded the resected thymus tissue. Repertoires from thymus and blood appeared to show biased V and J gene usage. Related research found strongly overlapping thymic repertoires in unrelated individuals.

The rearrangement links TRBV4-1 to TRBJ2-2, with 10 bases identical to TRBD1. Input material: thymocytes. This clonotype originated in a girl less than two years old with a congenital heart defect. CDR3 sequence reads: CASSLPGQGHGNTGELFF. CDR3 DNA sequence: TGCGCCAGCAGCCTCCCGGGACAGGGGCACGGTAACACCGGGGAGCTGTTTTTT.